Sequencing of this T cell receptor (beta chain) was carried out in a study of blood T cell repertoires in COVID-19. Study summary: Specimens from acute and convalescent COVID-19 originated in the United States, Italy and Spain. T cells, B-cell-depleted T cells, or PBMCs provided the cDNA or gDNA that served as material.

This CDR3 has 15 residues. Germline V gene lookup returns CDR1 SGHDN and CDR2 FVKESK. V dropped 5 bases and J dropped 1 base, with 14 bases sitting between them. The authors' processing: Researchers report that nucleated cell counts were estimated from reference gene primer amplification. Libraries were prepared by immunoSEQ multiplex PCR; TCRdb keeps only in-frame clonotypes and omits some of them. D and trimming were read from the DNA, whereas the V and J calls and clone size are those reported in that table. The profile shows roughly 200,000 clones, 75% to 80% of them singletons. The chain has TRBV14 and TRBJ1-1; D may be TRBD1 (6 bases). The sequenced sample consisted of peripheral blood. This TCR was recovered from a woman aged 45-59 years with active or convalescent COVID-19. The CDR3 nucleotides are TGTGCCAGCAGCAGATTGACAGGAGCGAACACTGAAGCTTTCTTT. It yields the protein CASSRLTGANTEAFF. The entire variable domain, with the rest obtained from reference TRBV14 and TRBJ1-1, is as follows: EAGVTQFPSHSVIEKGQTVTLRCDPISGHDNLYWYRRVMGKEIKFLLHFVKESKQDESGMPNNRFLAERTGGTYSTLKVQPAELEDSGVYFCASSRLTGANTEAFFGQGTRLTVV.